The T cell receptor beta chain described here comes from a study of cytomegalovirus exposure and HLA in healthy donors. Study-wide results and limits: The study labeled fewer than 200 TCR beta chains cytomegalovirus-associated. A reported reduction in N-insertions relative to the roughly 610-donor mean was seen in an Asian-associated ancestry cluster in a later analysis. Later analysis placed DRB1 highest and HLA-C lowest in TCR association rates, which differed by HLA locus. Further analysis, carried out later, found HLA-associated TCR beta chains more clonally expanded than equally common other chains.

The CDR3 covers 13 residues. CDR1 and CDR2 (germline): SGHKS, YYEKEE (reference sequence). The V gene lost 0 bases and the J gene lost 4 bases, with 7 bases spanning the gap. The study ran its PCR with 60 Vbeta and 13 Jbeta primers. Assay: immunoSEQ multiplex PCR; the TCRdb copy retains only in-frame clones and omits some. Of 140,000 to 150,000 clones in the sample, approximately 80% were seen once. The sample holds a few counts of this clone. Its cognate antigen is unknown. V is TRBV5-5 and J is TRBJ1-1, with D unresolved. Sequenced sample: PBMCs. This TCR was sampled from a male donor in good health and CMV-seronegative. CDR3 residues: CASSLERFTEAFF. As DNA, the CDR3 is TGTGCCAGCAGCTTGGAGCGGTTCACTGAAGCTTTCTTT.